This T cell receptor (beta chain) was profiled in a study of T cell responses to AZD1222 COVID-19 vaccine. Sequencing was performed with immunoSEQ multiplex PCR; in TCRdb, only in-frame clones are kept and a portion is missing. The sample lists some 120,000 clones, approximately 85% occurring once. The CDR3 length is 12 residues. CDR1 and CDR2 from the germline V gene are SEHNR and FQNEAQ (reference sequence). With 7 bases removed from V and 6 bases from J, the gap between germline ends came to 10 bases. The V and J genes are TRBV7-9 and TRBJ1-5, with TRBD1 as a possible D gene (5 bases). This TCR derives from an adult in good health. Sequenced material: peripheral blood, taken on day 0 of MenACWY control vaccination. CDR3 region: CASNRWGQPQHF. The CDR3 DNA is TGTGCCAGCAACAGGTGGGGTCAGCCCCAGCATTTT.